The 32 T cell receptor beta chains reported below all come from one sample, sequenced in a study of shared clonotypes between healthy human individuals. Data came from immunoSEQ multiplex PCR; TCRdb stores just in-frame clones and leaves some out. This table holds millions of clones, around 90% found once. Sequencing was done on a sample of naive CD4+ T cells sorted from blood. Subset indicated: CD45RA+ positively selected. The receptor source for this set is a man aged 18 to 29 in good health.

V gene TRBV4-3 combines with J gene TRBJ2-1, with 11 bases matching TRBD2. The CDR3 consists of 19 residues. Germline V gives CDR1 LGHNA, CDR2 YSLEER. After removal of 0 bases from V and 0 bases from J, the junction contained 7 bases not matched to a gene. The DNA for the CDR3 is TGCGCCAGCAGCCAAGACGGGCTAGCGGGAGGACACTCCTACAATGAGCAGTTCTTC. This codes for CASSQDGLAGGHSYNEQFF.

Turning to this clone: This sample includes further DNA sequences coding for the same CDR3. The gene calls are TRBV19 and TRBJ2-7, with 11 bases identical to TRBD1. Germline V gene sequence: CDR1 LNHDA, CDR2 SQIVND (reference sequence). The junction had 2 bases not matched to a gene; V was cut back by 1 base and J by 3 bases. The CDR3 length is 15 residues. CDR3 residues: CASSIGTGGSYEQYF. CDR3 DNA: TGTGCCAGTAGTATAGGGACAGGGGGCAGCTACGAGCAGTACTTC.

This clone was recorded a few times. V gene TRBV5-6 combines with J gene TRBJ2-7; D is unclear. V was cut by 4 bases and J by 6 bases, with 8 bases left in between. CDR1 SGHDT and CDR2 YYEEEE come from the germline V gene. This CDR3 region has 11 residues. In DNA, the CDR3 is TGTGCCAGCAGCCACACAGTCGAGCAGTACTTC. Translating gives CASSHTVEQYF.

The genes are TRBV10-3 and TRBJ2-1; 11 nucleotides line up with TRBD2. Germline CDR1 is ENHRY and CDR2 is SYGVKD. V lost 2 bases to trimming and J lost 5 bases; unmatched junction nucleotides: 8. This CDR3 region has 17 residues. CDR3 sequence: CAISELALAGEDNEQFF. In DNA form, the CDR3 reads TGTGCCATCAGTGAGCTTGCACTAGCGGGGGAGGACAATGAGCAGTTCTTC.

The CDR3 here is CASSTAPGQRVYEQYF. CDR3 coding DNA: TGTGCCAGTAGTACCGCTCCGGGACAGAGGGTTTACGAGCAGTACTTC. The chain recombines TRBV19 with TRBJ2-7; 7 nucleotides agree with TRBD1. Germline loops: CDR1 LNHDA, CDR2 SQIVND (reference sequence). J was trimmed by 4 bases and V by 4 bases; bases with no gene match: 13. This CDR3 is 16 amino acids long.

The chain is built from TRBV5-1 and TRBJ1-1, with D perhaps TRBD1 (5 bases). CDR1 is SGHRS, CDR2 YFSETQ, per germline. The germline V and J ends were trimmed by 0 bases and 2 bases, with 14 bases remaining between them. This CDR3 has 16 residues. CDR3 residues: CASSLAEGIGNTEAFF. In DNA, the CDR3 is TGCGCCAGCAGCTTGGCCGAGGGGATAGGAAACACTGAAGCTTTCTTT.

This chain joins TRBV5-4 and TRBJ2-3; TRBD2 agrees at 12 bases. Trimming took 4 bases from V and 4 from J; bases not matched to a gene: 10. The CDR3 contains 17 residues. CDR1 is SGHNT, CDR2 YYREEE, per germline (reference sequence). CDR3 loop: CASSPRLAGDFPDTQYF. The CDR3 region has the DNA TGTGCCAGCAGCCCGAGACTAGCGGGAGATTTCCCAGATACGCAGTATTTT.

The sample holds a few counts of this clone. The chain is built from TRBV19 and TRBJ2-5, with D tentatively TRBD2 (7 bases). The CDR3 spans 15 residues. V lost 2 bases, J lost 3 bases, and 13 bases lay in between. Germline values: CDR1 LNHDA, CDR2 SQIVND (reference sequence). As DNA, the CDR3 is TGTGCCAGTAGTATACTTCAGGGGAGGGAAGAGACCCAGTACTTC. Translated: CASSILQGREETQYF.

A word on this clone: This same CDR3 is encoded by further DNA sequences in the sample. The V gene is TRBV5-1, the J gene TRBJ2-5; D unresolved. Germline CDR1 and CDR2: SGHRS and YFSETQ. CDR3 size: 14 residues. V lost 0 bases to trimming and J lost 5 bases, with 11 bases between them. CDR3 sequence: CASSLALGGETQYF. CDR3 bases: TGCGCCAGCAGCTTGGCATTGGGTGGGGAGACCCAGTACTTC.

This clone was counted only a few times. CDR3 residues: CAWSPQSEAFF. CDR3 nucleotides: TGTGCCTGGAGTCCTCAGAGTGAAGCTTTCTTT. The rearrangement joins TRBV30 to TRBJ1-1; D is ambiguous. CDR3 length: 11 residues. Deletions cut 2 bases from V and 7 bases from J, with 8 bases between. Per the germline V gene, CDR1 is GTSNPN and CDR2 is SVGIG (reference sequence).

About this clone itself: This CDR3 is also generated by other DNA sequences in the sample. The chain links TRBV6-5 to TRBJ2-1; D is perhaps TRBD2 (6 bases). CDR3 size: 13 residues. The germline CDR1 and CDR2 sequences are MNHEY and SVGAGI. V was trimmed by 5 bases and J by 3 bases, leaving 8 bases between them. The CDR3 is CASSRTIYNEQFF. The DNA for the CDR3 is TGTGCCAGCAGTAGGACTATCTACAATGAGCAGTTCTTC.

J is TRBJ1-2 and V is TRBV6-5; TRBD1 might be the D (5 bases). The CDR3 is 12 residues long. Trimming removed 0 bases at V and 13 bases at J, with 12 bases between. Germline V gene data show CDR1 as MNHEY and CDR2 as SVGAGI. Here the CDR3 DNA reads TGTGCCAGCAGTTACTCCGGGACGGCTCTCACCTTC. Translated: CASSYSGTALTF.

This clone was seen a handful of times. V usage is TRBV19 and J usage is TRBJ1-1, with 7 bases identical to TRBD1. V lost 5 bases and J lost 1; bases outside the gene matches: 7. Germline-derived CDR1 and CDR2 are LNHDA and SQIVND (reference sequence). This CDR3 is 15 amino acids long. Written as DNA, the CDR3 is TGTGCCAGTAGTCCGGGACAGCTAAAGAACACTGAAGCTTTCTTT. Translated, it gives CASSPGQLKNTEAFF. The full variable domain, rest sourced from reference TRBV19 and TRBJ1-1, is DGGITQSPKYLFRKEGQNVTLSCEQNLNHDAMYWYRQDPGQGLRLIYYSQIVNDFQKGDIAEGYSVSREKKESFPLTVTSAQKNPTAFYLCASSPGQLKNTEAFFGQGTRLTVV.

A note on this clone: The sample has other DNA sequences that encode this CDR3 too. The CDR3 DNA is TGTGCCAGCAGCTTAGCTCGGGACAGGGGGCGGGAGACCCAGTACTTC. This codes for CASSLARDRGRETQYF. This chain joins TRBV7-9 and TRBJ2-5; 12 bases align to TRBD1. CDR1 SEHNR and CDR2 FQNEAQ come from the germline V gene (reference sequence). The CDR3 has 16 residues. V shed 0 bases, J shed 5 bases, and the junction held 4 bases outside the gene matches. Supplemented by reference TRBV7-9 and TRBJ2-5, the full variable domain reads DTGVSQNPRHKITKRGQNVTFRCDPISEHNRLYWYRQTLGQGPEFLTYFQNEAQLEKSRLLSDRFSAERPKGSFSTLEIQRTEQGDSAMYLCASSLARDRGRETQYFGPGTRLLVL.

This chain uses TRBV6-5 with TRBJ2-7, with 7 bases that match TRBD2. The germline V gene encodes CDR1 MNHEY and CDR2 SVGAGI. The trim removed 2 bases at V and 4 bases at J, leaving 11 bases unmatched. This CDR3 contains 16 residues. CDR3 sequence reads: CASSYGAGPQKYEQYF. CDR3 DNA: TGTGCCAGCAGTTACGGAGCGGGACCACAGAAATACGAGCAGTACTTC.

CDR3 DNA: TGTGCCAGTAGAAAGGGCGTTGGGGGTAATCAGCCCCAGCATTTT. Amino acids: CASRKGVGGNQPQHF. The chain has TRBV19 and TRBJ1-5; the D gene is possibly TRBD1 (5 bases). Trimming took off 6 bases at V and 4 bases at J, with 16 bases between the two ends. Germline V gene data show CDR1 as LNHDA and CDR2 as SQIVND (reference sequence). CDR3 size: 15 residues. The whole variable domain, filled in from reference TRBV19 and TRBJ1-5, reads DGGITQSPKYLFRKEGQNVTLSCEQNLNHDAMYWYRQDPGQGLRLIYYSQIVNDFQKGDIAEGYSVSREKKESFPLTVTSAQKNPTAFYLCASRKGVGGNQPQHFGDGTRLSIL.

The CDR3 DNA reads TGTGCCAGCAGTGAATCTTCGACACGAAACACTGAAGCTTTCTTT. Protein product: CASSESSTRNTEAFF. V gene TRBV25-1 combines with J gene TRBJ1-1; D not resolved. Germline V gene sequence: CDR1 MGHDK, CDR2 SYGVNS. V lost 1 base to trimming and J lost 2 bases, with 11 bases between them. This CDR3 is 15 amino acids long.

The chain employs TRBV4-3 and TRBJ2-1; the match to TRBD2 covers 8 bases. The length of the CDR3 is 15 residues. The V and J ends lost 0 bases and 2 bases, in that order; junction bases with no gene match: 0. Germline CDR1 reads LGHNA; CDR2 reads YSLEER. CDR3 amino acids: CASSQDSGTYNEQFF. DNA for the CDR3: TGCGCCAGCAGCCAAGATAGCGGGACCTACAATGAGCAGTTCTTC.

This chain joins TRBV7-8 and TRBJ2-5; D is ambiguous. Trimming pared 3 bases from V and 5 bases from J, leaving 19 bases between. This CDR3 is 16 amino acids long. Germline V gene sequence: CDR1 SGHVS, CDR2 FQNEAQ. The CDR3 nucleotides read TGTGCCAGCAGCTTCGGTTCAGCCCAGGTGGTTGAGACCCAGTACTTC. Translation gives CASSFGSAQVVETQYF.

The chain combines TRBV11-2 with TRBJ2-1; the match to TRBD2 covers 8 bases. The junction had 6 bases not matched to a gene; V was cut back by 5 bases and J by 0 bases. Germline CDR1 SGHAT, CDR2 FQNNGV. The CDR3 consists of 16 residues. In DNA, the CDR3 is TGTGCCAGCAGCACGATTAGCGGGAACTCCTACAATGAGCAGTTCTTC. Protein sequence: CASSTISGNSYNEQFF.

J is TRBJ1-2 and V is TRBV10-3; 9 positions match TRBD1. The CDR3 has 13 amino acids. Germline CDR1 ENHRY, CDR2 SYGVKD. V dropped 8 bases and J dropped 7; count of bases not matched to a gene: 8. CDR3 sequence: CAIGGQGTGGYTF. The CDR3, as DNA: TGTGCCATCGGGGGACAGGGCACGGGTGGCTACACCTTC.

The CDR3 spells CASSLQGAINQPQHF. CDR3 sequence (DNA): TGTGCCAGCAGCTTACAGGGGGCAATCAATCAGCCCCAGCATTTT. The rearrangement joins TRBV7-2 to TRBJ1-5; 8 bases are a match to TRBD1. V gave up 2 bases and J gave up 3 bases; unmatched junction bases: 3. This CDR3 contains 15 residues. CDR1 is SGHTA and CDR2 is FQGNSA in the germline V gene.

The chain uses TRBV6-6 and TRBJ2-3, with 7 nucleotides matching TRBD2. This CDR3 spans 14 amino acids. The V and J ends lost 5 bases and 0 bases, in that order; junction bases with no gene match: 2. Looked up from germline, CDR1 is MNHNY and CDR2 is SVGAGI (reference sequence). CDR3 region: CASSRDYSTDTQYF. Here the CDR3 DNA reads TGTGCCAGCAGTCGGGACTACAGCACAGATACGCAGTATTTT.

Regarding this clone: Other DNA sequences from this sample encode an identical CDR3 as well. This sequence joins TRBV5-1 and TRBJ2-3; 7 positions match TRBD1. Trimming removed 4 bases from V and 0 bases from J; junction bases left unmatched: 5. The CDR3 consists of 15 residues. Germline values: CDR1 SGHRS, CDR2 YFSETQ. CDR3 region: CASSPGQESTDTQYF. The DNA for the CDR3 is TGCGCCAGCAGCCCCGGACAGGAGAGCACAGATACGCAGTATTTT.

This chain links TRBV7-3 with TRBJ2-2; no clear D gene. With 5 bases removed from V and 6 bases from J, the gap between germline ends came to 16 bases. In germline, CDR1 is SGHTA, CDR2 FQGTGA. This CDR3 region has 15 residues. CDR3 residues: CASSPMGGSAGELFF. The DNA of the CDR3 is TGTGCCAGCAGCCCCATGGGCGGAAGCGCCGGGGAGCTGTTTTTT.

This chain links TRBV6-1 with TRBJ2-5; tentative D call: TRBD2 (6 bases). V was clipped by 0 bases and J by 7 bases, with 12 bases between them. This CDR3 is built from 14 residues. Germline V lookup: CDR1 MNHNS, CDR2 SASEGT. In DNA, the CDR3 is TGTGCCAGCAGTGAAGCGGCGGCCGGGGGGACCCAGTACTTC. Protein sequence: CASSEAAAGGTQYF.

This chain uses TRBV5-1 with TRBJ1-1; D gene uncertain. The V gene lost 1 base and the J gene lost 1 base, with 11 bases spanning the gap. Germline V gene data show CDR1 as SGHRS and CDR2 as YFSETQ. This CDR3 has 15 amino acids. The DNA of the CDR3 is TGCGCCAGCAGCTTGATCCCGGGCGCGAACACTGAAGCTTTCTTT. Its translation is CASSLIPGANTEAFF.

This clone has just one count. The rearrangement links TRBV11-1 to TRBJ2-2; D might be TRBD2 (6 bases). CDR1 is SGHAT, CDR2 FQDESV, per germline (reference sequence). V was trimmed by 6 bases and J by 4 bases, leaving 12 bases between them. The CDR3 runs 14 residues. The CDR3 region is CASSPRGITGELFF. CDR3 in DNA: TGTGCCAGCAGTCCCCGGGGGATCACCGGGGAGCTGTTTTTT.

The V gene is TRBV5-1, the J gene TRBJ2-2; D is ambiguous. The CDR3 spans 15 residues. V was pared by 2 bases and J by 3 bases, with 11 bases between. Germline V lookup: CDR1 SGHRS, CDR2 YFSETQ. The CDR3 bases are TGCGCCAGCAGCTTCGCCGAATCCCACACCGGGGAGCTGTTTTTT. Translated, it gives CASSFAESHTGELFF.

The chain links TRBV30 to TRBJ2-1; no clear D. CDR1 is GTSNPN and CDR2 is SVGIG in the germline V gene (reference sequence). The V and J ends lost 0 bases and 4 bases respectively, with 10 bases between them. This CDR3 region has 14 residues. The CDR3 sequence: CAWSVSAGYNEQFF. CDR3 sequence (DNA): TGTGCCTGGAGTGTATCCGCAGGTTACAATGAGCAGTTCTTC.

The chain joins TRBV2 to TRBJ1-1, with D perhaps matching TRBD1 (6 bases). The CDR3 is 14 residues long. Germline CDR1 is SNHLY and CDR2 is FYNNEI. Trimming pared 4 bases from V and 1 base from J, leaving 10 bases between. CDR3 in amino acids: CASSGEQGNTEAFF. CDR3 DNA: TGTGCCAGCAGTGGAGAACAGGGGAACACTGAAGCTTTCTTT.

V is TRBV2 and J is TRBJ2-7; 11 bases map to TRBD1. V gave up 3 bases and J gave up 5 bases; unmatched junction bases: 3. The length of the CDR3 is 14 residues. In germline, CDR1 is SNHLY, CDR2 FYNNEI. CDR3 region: CASSEDRGLHEQYF. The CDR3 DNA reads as TGTGCCAGCAGTGAGGACAGGGGGCTCCACGAGCAGTACTTC. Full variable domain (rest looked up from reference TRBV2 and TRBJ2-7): EPEVTQTPSHQVTQMGQEVILRCVPISNHLYFYWYRQILGQKVEFLVSFYNNEISEKSEIFDDQFSVERPDGSNFTLKIRSTKLEDSAMYFCASSEDRGLHEQYFGPGTRLTVT.